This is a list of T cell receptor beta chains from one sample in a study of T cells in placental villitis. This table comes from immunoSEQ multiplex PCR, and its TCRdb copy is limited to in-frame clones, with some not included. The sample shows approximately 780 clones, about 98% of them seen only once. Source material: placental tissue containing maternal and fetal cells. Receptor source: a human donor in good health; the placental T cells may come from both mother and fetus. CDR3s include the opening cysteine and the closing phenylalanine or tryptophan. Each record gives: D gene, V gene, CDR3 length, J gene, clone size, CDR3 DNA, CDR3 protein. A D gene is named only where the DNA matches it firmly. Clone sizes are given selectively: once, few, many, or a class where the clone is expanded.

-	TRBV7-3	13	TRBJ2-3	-	TGTGCCAGCAGCTTAGAGGGCTCAGATACGCAGTATTTT	CASSLEGSDTQYF
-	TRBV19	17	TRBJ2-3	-	TGTGCCAGTAGTAATGCCCGAGCGGCCCACGCTCTGGATACGCAGTATTTT	CASSNARAAHALDTQYF
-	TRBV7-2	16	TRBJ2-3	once	TGTGCCAGCAGTCAAAGGAGGGGAGTTGACACAGATACGCAGTATTTT	CASSQRRGVDTDTQYF
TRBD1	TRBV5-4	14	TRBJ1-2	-	TGTGCCAGCAGGTTGGACAGGGGTTCTTATGGCTACACCTTC	CASRLDRGSYGYTF
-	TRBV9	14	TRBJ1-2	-	TGTGCCAGCAGCCTAAGTGGCTCGAACTATGGCTACACCTTC	CASSLSGSNYGYTF
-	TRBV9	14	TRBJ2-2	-	TGTGCCAGCAGTACCGTAGGGGGGACCGGGGAGCTGTTTTTT	CASSTVGGTGELFF
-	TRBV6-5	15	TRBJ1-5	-	TGTGCCAGCAGTTACTCGTGGGGTAGCAATCAGCCCCAGCATTTT	CASSYSWGSNQPQHF
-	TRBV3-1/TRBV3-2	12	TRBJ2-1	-	TGTGCCAGCAGCCCGACTAGTAATGAGCAGTTCTTC	CASSPTSNEQFF
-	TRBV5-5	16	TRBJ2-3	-	TGTGCCAGCAGCTTGGTGAGAGGCACTAAGACAGATACGCAGTATTTT	CASSLVRGTKTDTQYF
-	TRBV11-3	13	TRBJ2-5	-	TGTGCCAGCAGGACCCGGGACAAAGTGACCCAGTACTTC	CASRTRDKVTQYF
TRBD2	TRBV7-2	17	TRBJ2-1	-	TGTGCCAGCAGCTTTCGACTAGCGGGAGGGCCCTACAATGAGCAGTTCTTC	CASSFRLAGGPYNEQFF
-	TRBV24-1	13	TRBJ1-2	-	TGTGCCACCCGTCGGGGGGAGGGCTATGGCTACACCTTC	CATRRGEGYGYTF
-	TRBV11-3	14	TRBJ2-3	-	TGTGCCAGCAGCCCGGGACCCAGCACAGATACGCAGTATTTT	CASSPGPSTDTQYF
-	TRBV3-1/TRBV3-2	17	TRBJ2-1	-	TGTGCCAGCAGCCAATTACTAGCCGGTTTTCGTCACAATGAGCAGTTCTTC	CASSQLLAGFRHNEQFF
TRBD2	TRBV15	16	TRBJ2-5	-	TGTGCCACCAGCAGAACCCTAGCGGGAGTAGGGGAGACCCAGTACTTC	CATSRTLAGVGETQYF
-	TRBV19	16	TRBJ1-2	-	TGTGCCAGTAGTATAGCCCTGGACCGGGCATCCTATGGCTACACCTTC	CASSIALDRASYGYTF
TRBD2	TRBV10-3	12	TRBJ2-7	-	TGTGCCATCTCCTTAGCGGGCTACGAGCAGTACTTC	CAISLAGYEQYF
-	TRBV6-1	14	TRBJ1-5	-	TGTGCCAGCAGTGAGGCCTGGGGAGGATCGCCCCAGCATTTT	CASSEAWGGSPQHF
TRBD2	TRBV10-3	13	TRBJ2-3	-	TGTGCCATGAGGACTAGCGGGAGCGATACGCAGTATTTT	CAMRTSGSDTQYF
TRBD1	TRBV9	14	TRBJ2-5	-	TGTGCCAGCAGCGTAGGACAGGGGAGCGAGACCCAGTACTTC	CASSVGQGSETQYF
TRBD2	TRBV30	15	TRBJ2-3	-	TGTGCCTGGAGCCTAGGACTAGCGGACTCTTATACGCAGTATTTT	CAWSLGLADSYTQYF
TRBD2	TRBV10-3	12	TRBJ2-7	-	TGTGCCATCAGTGGCGGGGGGTACGAGCAGTACTTC	CAISGGGYEQYF
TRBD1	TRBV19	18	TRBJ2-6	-	TGTGCCAGTACAGGGTCGGACAGGGGCCCCTCTGGGGCCAACGTCCTGACTTTC	CASTGSDRGPSGANVLTF
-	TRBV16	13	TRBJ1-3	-	TGTGCCAGCAGCCCTGACAGGGGAAACACCATATATTTT	CASSPDRGNTIYF
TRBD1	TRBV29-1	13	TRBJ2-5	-	TGCAGCGTTGAGGACAGGGTGAACGAGACCCAGTACTTC	CSVEDRVNETQYF
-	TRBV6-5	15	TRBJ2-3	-	TGTGCCAGCAGTTACCAGCTAGTCTACACAGATACGCAGTATTTT	CASSYQLVYTDTQYF
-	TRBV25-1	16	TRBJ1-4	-	TGTGCCAGCAGTGAATACTGGGCCAGAGGTAATGAAAAACTGTTTTTT	CASSEYWARGNEKLFF
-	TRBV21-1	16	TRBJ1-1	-	TGTGCCAGCAGCAAAGGTCTATCGGACAGGGGGCATGGAGCTTTCTTT	CASSKGLSDRGHGAFF
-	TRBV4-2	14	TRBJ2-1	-	TGTGCCAGCAGTTCGACCAGGGTTTTCAATGAGCAGTTCTTC	CASSSTRVFNEQFF
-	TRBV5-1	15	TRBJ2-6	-	TGCGCCAGCAGCCTCATATATCCTGGGGCCAACGTCCTGACTTTC	CASSLIYPGANVLTF
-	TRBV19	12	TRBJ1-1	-	TGTGCCAGTAGTACAGGGAACACTGAAGCTTTCTTT	CASSTGNTEAFF
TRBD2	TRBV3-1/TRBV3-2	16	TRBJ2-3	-	TGTGCCAGCAGCCAAGAGGGAGCGGGGCGCACAGATACGCAGTATTTT	CASSQEGAGRTDTQYF
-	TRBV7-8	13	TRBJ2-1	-	TGTGCCAGCAGCCGGGGCTCCTACAATGAGCAGTTCTTC	CASSRGSYNEQFF
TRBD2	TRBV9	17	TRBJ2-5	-	TGTGCCAGCAGCGCTCCGTCTAGCGGACCGTACCAAGAGACCCAGTACTTC	CASSAPSSGPYQETQYF
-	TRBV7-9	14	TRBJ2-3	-	TGTGCCAGCAGCGTACTAGTAAGCACAGATACGCAGTATTTT	CASSVLVSTDTQYF
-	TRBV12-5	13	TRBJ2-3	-	TGTGCTAGCGCCTCCTCATACACAGATACGCAGTATTTT	CASASSYTDTQYF
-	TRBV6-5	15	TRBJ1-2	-	TGTGCCAGCAGAACCACGACAGGTTTAAACTATGGCTACACCTTC	CASRTTTGLNYGYTF
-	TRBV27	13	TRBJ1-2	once	TGTGCCAGCAGTTTGGAGGGACACTATGGCTACACCTTC	CASSLEGHYGYTF
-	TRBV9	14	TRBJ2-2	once	TGTGCCAGCAGCACCCTCTTAAACACCGGGGAGCTGTTTTTT	CASSTLLNTGELFF
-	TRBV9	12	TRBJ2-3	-	TGTGCCAGCACCGCCCTACTAGGCGCGCAGTATTTT	CASTALLGAQYF
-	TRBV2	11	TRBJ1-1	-	TGTGCCAGCAGTGAACAGCGGCTGGCTTTCTTT	CASSEQRLAFF
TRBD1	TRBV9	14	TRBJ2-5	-	TGTGCCAGCAGCGCCGGACAGGGCGGAGAGACCCAGTACTTC	CASSAGQGGETQYF
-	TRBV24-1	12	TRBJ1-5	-	TGTGCCACCAGTGTGGAAGATCAGCCCCAGCATTTT	CATSVEDQPQHF
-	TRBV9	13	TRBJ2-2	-	TGTGCCAGCAGCGTAGGACACACCGGGGAGCTGTTTTTT	CASSVGHTGELFF
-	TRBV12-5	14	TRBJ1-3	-	TGTGCTAGTGGTCAGGGATCAACCCTGAACACCATATATTTT	CASGQGSTLNTIYF
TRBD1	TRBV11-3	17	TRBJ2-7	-	TGTGCCAGCAGCTTATATGGCCCGGGACAGGTTAACTACGAGCAGTACTTC	CASSLYGPGQVNYEQYF
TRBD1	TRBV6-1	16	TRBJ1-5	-	TGTGCCAGCAGTGATAACAGGGGGCGCAGCAATCAGCCCCAGCATTTT	CASSDNRGRSNQPQHF
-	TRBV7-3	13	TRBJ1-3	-	TGTGCCAGCAGCTTAGGGTCACGTAACACCATATATTTT	CASSLGSRNTIYF
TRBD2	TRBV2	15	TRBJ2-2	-	TGTGCCAGCAGCTCCGGACTAGCCTGGTTCGGGGAGCTGTTTTTT	CASSSGLAWFGELFF
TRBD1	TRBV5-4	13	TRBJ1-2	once	TGTGCCAGCAGCTTGGAACAGGGGTATGGCTACACCTTC	CASSLEQGYGYTF
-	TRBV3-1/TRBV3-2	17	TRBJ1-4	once	TGTGCCAGCAGCCAAGGCCCCTGGACACTCGGGAGTGAAAAACTGTTTTTT	CASSQGPWTLGSEKLFF
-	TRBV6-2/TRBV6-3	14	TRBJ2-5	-	TGTGCCAGCAGTGGGTGGGGGCACCAAGAGACCCAGTACTTC	CASSGWGHQETQYF
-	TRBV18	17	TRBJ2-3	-	TGTGCCAGCTCACGCCTCCCCAGGGACTCCTACACAGATACGCAGTATTTT	CASSRLPRDSYTDTQYF
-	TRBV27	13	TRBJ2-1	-	TGTGCCAGCGCCATCCTCAGGGGAAATGAGCAGTTCTTC	CASAILRGNEQFF
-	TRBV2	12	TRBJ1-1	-	TGTGCCAGCAGTGTCTGGACAGCCGAAGCTTTCTTT	CASSVWTAEAFF
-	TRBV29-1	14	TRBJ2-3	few	TGCAGCGCTTCTCAGGGAAGGAGCACAGATACGCAGTATTTT	CSASQGRSTDTQYF